Listed here are 6 T cell receptor beta chains from one sample, sequenced in a study of CD8 T cells in Susac syndrome. RNA in amounts of about 0.5 to 1 ug was reverse transcribed with random hexamers. TCRdb used MiXCR to reprocess the immunoSEQ multiplex PCR reads, holding one entry per CDR3 protein. The sample contains about 400,000 distinct CDR3 sequences, around 85% of which appear only once. Sequenced sample: CD8+ T cells from PBMCs. These TCRs come from a human donor with multiple sclerosis.

V usage is TRBV4-1 and J usage is TRBJ2-2; 10 bases are shared with TRBD1. The CDR3 contains 16 residues. Germline CDR1 is MGHRA and CDR2 is YSYEKL. V lost 3 bases to trimming and J lost 5 bases; unmatched junction nucleotides: 6. CDR3 protein: CASSHLGQGSTGELFF. The CDR3 bases are TGCGCCAGCAGCCATTTGGGACAGGGGAGTACCGGGGAGCTGTTTTTT.

The chain couples TRBV19 to TRBJ1-5, with no clear D. V was cut by 0 bases and J by 3 bases, with 3 bases left in between. Germline loops: CDR1 LNHDA, CDR2 SQIVND (reference sequence). This CDR3 spans 13 amino acids. CDR3 in DNA: TGTGCCAGTAGTATAGACCCCAATCAGCCCCAGCATTTT. It is translated as CASSIDPNQPQHF.

The chain recombines TRBV20-1 with TRBJ1-5; no clear D gene. The germline V gene has CDR1 DFQATT and CDR2 SNEGSKA (reference sequence). Trimming pared 6 bases from V and 7 bases from J, leaving 10 bases between. The CDR3 is 11 residues long. As DNA, the CDR3 is TGCAGTGCCAAACCGGGACAGCCCCAGCATTTT. This codes for CSAKPGQPQHF.

This clonotype occurred a few times. V gene TRBV7-8 combines with J gene TRBJ2-1; 8 nucleotides line up with TRBD2. Germline CDR1 and CDR2: SGHVS and FQNEAQ. V gave up 4 bases and J gave up 8 bases; unmatched junction bases: 10. The CDR3 is 15 amino acids. This CDR3 is CASSSLPGLVDEQFF. The DNA for the CDR3 is TGTGCCAGCAGCTCTCTACCGGGACTAGTAGATGAGCAGTTCTTC.

This chain uses TRBV13 with TRBJ2-1; no clear D gene. Germline V CDR1 and CDR2: PRHDT, FYEKMQ (reference sequence). The V end lost 5 bases, the J end lost 5 bases, and 4 bases lay between the germline ends. This CDR3 contains 11 residues. In DNA form, the CDR3 reads TGTGCCAGCAGCGTAGACAATGAGCAGTTCTTC. Its translation is CASSVDNEQFF.

This chain joins TRBV27 and TRBJ2-7; 7 nucleotides line up with TRBD1. Per the germline V gene, CDR1 is MNHEY and CDR2 is SMNVEV (reference sequence). V lost 11 bases, J lost 2 bases, and 9 bases stayed unmatched. The length of the CDR3 is 13 residues. The CDR3 is CAAARQGTYEQYF. The CDR3 nucleotides read TGTGCCGCAGCCCGACAGGGTACCTACGAGCAGTACTTC.